What follows are 6 T cell receptor beta chains derived from one specimen sequenced in a study of blood T cell repertoires in COVID-19. Generated by immunoSEQ multiplex PCR, the TCRdb table keeps only in-frame clones and is missing some. The repertoire has over 600,000 clones, about 90% of them found once; the top ten carry 0.2% to 0.3%. What was sequenced was peripheral blood. These receptor sequences come from a woman between 18 and 30 years old with acute or convalescent COVID-19.

This clone was found once. The chain combines TRBV7-3 with TRBJ2-1; D is perhaps TRBD2 (6 bases). With 4 bases removed from V and 5 bases from J, the gap between germline ends came to 15 bases. Germline CDR1 SGHTA, CDR2 FQGTGA. The CDR3 has 15 amino acids. CDR3 region: CASSWGERWDNEQFF. The DNA for the CDR3 is TGTGCCAGCAGCTGGGGGGAAAGGTGGGACAATGAGCAGTTCTTC.

The chain is built from TRBV5-6 and TRBJ1-4; TRBD1 is a possible D gene (6 bases). The germline CDR1 and CDR2 sequences are SGHDT and YYEEEE. This CDR3 has 16 amino acids. V lost 5 bases, J lost 7 bases, and 21 bases lay in between. The CDR3 region is CASSFATGPYGEKLFF. In DNA, the CDR3 is TGTGCCAGCAGTTTTGCCACAGGGCCGTACGGTGAAAAACTGTTTTTT.

V and J are TRBV9 and TRBJ2-7, with 13 bases that match TRBD2. Germline V gives CDR1 SGDLS, CDR2 YYNGEE. The CDR3 spans 15 residues. The trim removed 0 bases at V and 5 bases at J, leaving 2 bases unmatched. The CDR3 DNA sequence: TGTGCCAGCAGCGTAGGGACTAGCGGGGGCCACGAGCAGTACTTC. Translating gives CASSVGTSGGHEQYF.

This clone was found once. The chain uses TRBV4-1 and TRBJ2-2; 8 nucleotides match TRBD1. V lost 6 bases to trimming and J lost 2 bases; unmatched junction nucleotides: 8. CDR3 length: 16 residues. Germline CDR1 and CDR2: MGHRA and YSYEKL. The CDR3 region is CASSFGQGANTGELFF. CDR3 DNA sequence: TGCGCCAGCAGTTTCGGACAGGGCGCTAACACCGGGGAGCTGTTTTTT.

J is TRBJ2-1 and V is TRBV19, with a weak D call TRBD2 (7 bases). This CDR3 has 14 amino acids. The germline CDR1 and CDR2 sequences are LNHDA and SQIVND (reference sequence). Trimming shortened V by 2 bases and J by 5 bases, and 10 bases separated the two germline ends. The chain's CDR3 is CASSIRGGNNEQFF. The CDR3 DNA follows: TGTGCCAGTAGTATAAGGGGGGGAAACAATGAGCAGTTCTTC.

V is TRBV6-5 and J is TRBJ1-2; 9 bases agree with TRBD1. Germline V CDR1 and CDR2: MNHEY, SVGAGI. CDR3 size: 16 residues. Unmatched junction bases numbered 2, after V lost 0 bases and J lost 0 bases. The CDR3 is CASSYSRDRANYGYTF. CDR3 in DNA: TGTGCCAGCAGTTACTCGAGGGACAGGGCTAACTATGGCTACACCTTC.